A single sample is the source of the 8 T cell receptor beta chains below, sequenced in a study of graft-versus-host responses after intestinal transplantation. These receptors have no identified antigens. The protocol was immunoSEQ multiplex PCR, while the TCRdb copy is restricted to in-frame clones and leaves out a portion. The table has about 120,000 clones, 90% seen once. Sample: unstimulated CD4+ T cells sorted from spleen or lymph node cells, taken before intestinal transplant. The receptors originated from a human donor who received an intestinal transplant.

The rearrangement joins TRBV9 to TRBJ2-1, with 10 bases matching TRBD2. The V gene's germline CDR1 is SGDLS and CDR2 YYNGEE. V was clipped by 3 bases and J by 2 bases; unmatched bases: 2. This CDR3 spans 15 amino acids. As DNA, the CDR3 is TGTGCCAGCAGCGGACTAGCGGGTACCTACAATGAGCAGTTCTTC. Its translation is CASSGLAGTYNEQFF.

The rearrangement uses TRBV11-3 and TRBJ1-5; D might be TRBD1 (6 bases). The germline V gene encodes CDR1 SGHNT and CDR2 YENEEA. Trimming removed 1 base from V and 3 bases from J, with 16 bases in between. The CDR3 spans 17 residues. DNA for the CDR3: TGTGCCAGCAGCTTAGGCCAAGGGGGGGGTATCAATCAGCCCCAGCATTTT. It yields the protein CASSLGQGGGINQPQHF.

The gene calls are TRBV19 and TRBJ2-1, with 10 bases fitting TRBD2. The V gene end was trimmed by 5 bases and the J gene end by 0 bases; junction bases not matched to a gene: 4. CDR3 length: 16 residues. Per germline, CDR1 LNHDA and CDR2 SQIVND (reference sequence). CDR3 in amino acids: CASSQRLAGSYNEQFF. CDR3 in DNA: TGTGCCAGTAGTCAACGACTAGCGGGCTCCTACAATGAGCAGTTCTTC.

As DNA, the CDR3 is TGTGCCAGCAGAATACAGGGCGGCAGCTACGAGCAGTACTTC. This sequence encodes CASRIQGGSYEQYF. J is TRBJ2-7 and V is TRBV28; a possible D gene is TRBD1 (6 bases). CDR1 and CDR2 from the germline V gene are MDHEN and SYDVKM. The ends were cut back, 6 bases at V and 3 bases at J, with 15 bases in the middle. The length of the CDR3 is 14 residues. Together with reference TRBV28 and TRBJ2-7, the CDR3 gives the full variable domain: DVKVTQSSRYLVKRTGEKVFLECVQDMDHENMFWYRQDPGLGLRLIYFSYDVKMKEKGDIPEGYSVSREKKERFSLILESASTNQTSMYLCASRIQGGSYEQYFGPGTRLTVT.

This clone came up once. The chain uses TRBV7-9 and TRBJ1-1; weak D call: TRBD1 (5 bases). CDR1 is SEHNR and CDR2 is FQNEAQ in the germline V gene (reference sequence). The CDR3 runs 13 residues. Trimming removed 6 bases at V and 1 base at J, with 9 bases between. The CDR3 loop reads CASRLRGNTEAFF. In nucleotides, the CDR3 is TGTGCCAGCAGGCTAAGGGGGAACACTGAAGCTTTCTTT.

J is TRBJ1-2 and V is TRBV28; D is perhaps TRBD1 (6 bases). This CDR3 is 14 amino acids long. Trimming pared 4 bases from V and 6 bases from J, leaving 15 bases between. Germline V gives CDR1 MDHEN, CDR2 SYDVKM. Here the CDR3 DNA reads TGTGCCAGCAGTTCCTACAGGGTCCGGGATGGCTACACCTTC. Amino acids: CASSSYRVRDGYTF.

The chain links TRBV6-1 to TRBJ1-3; possibly TRBD1 for D (6 bases). Germline values: CDR1 MNHNS, CDR2 SASEGT. The CDR3 has 13 amino acids. V lost 6 bases to trimming and J lost 4 bases, with 10 bases between them. CDR3 in DNA: TGTGCCAGCAGCACAGGGTACGGAAACACCATATATTTT. It codes for CASSTGYGNTIYF.

The chain has TRBV7-9 and TRBJ1-4, with a possible D match to TRBD1 (6 bases). Germline V gene lookup returns CDR1 SEHNR and CDR2 FQNEAQ (reference sequence). V shed 5 bases and J shed 7 bases, with 11 bases lying between them. This CDR3 region has 13 residues. The DNA for the CDR3 is TGTGCCAGCAGCCCAGGGACATTTGAAAAACTGTTTTTT. It translates to CASSPGTFEKLFF.